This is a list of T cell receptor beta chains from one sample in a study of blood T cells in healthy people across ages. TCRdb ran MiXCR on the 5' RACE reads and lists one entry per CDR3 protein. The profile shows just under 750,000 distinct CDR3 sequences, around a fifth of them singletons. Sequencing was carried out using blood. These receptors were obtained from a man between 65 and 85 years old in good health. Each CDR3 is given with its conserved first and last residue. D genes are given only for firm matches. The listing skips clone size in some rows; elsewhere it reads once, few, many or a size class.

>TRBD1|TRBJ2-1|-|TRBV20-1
CSAGRDRGQHNEQFF
TGCAGTGCAGGCCGGGACAGGGGACAACACAATGAGCAGTTCTTC
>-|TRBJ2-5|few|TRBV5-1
CASSLVPGSETQYF
TGCGCCAGCAGCTTGGTCCCGGGGTCAGAGACCCAGTACTTC
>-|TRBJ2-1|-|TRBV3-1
CASSQVAREQFF
TGTGCCAGCAGCCAAGTAGCCCGTGAGCAGTTCTTC
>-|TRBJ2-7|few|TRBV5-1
CASSLDTLDEQYF
TGCGCCAGCAGCTTGGATACCCTTGACGAGCAGTACTTC
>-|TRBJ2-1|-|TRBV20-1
CSAPTYSVPEQFF
TGCAGTGCTCCTACCTATAGCGTTCCTGAACAGTTCTTC
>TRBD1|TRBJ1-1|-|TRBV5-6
CASEQGARRSRMNTEAFF
TGTGCCAGCGAACAGGGGGCGCGTAGGAGTAGGATGAACACTGAAGCTTTCTTT
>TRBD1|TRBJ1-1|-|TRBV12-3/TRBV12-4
CASTRQGGVTEAFF
TGTGCCAGCACCCGACAGGGAGGGGTCACTGAAGCTTTCTTT
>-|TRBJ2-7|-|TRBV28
CASTRSSYEQYF
TGTGCCAGCACCAGGAGCTCCTACGAGCAGTACTTC
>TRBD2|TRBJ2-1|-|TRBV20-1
CSARDPSGTSSYNEQFF
TGCAGTGCTAGAGATCCTAGCGGAACGAGCTCCTACAATGAGCAGTTCTTC
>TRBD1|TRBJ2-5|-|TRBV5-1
CASSLGVRAGGLETQYF
TGCGCCAGCAGCTTGGGTGTTCGGGCAGGGGGTCTGGAGACCCAGTACTTC
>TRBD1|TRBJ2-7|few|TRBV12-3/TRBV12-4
CASTRTGGEQYF
TGTGCCAGCACCCGGACAGGGGGCGAGCAGTACTTC
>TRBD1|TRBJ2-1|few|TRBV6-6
CASSYGQGYNEQFF
TGTGCCAGCAGTTACGGACAGGGTTACAATGAGCAGTTCTTC
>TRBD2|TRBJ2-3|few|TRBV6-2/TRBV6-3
CASSYSRTSRDTQYF
TGTGCCAGCAGTTACTCAAGGACTAGCAGAGATACGCAGTATTTT
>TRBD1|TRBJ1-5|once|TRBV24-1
CATDNRQGYNQPQHF
TGTGCCACCGATAACCGACAGGGCTACAATCAGCCCCAGCATTTT
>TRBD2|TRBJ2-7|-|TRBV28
CASSRPSRGGSYEQYF
TGTGCCAGCAGTAGACCTTCTCGGGGGGGGTCGTACGAGCAGTACTTC
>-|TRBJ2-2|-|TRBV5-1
CASSTTDANTGELFF
TGCGCCAGCAGCACAACAGACGCGAACACAGGGGAGCTGTTTTTT
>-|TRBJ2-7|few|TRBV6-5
CASSYSKGRYEQYF
TGTGCCAGCAGTTACTCGAAGGGTCGGTACGAGCAGTACTTC
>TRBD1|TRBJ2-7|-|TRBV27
CASSQTDRGGEQYF
TGTGCCAGCAGTCAAACGGACAGGGGTGGCGAGCAGTACTTC
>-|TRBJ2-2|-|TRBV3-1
CASSDVPAANTGELFF
TGTGCCAGCAGCGACGTCCCAGCGGCGAACACCGGGGAGCTGTTTTTT
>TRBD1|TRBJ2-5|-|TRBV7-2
CASSTTGAQETQYF
TGTGCCAGCAGCACCACAGGGGCACAAGAGACCCAGTACTTC
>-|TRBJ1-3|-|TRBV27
CASSSGLDSGNTIYF
TGTGCCAGCAGTTCAGGACTCGACTCTGGAAACACCATATATTTT
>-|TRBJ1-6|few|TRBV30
CAWSAGGSSPLHF
TGTGCCTGGAGTGCAGGAGGGAGTTCACCCCTCCACTTT
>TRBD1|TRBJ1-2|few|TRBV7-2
CASSLLGQGRGYTF
TGTGCCAGCAGCTTATTGGGACAGGGTCGTGGCTACACCTTC
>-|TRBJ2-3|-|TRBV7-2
CASSSPHATDTQYF
TGTGCCAGCAGCAGCCCCCACGCAACAGATACGCAGTATTTT
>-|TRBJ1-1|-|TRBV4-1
CASSPSGGDEAFF
TGCGCCAGCAGCCCTTCTGGGGGAGATGAAGCTTTCTTT
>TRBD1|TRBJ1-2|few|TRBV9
CASSTLDRSSYGYTF
TGTGCCAGCAGCACACTGGACAGGAGCTCCTATGGCTACACCTTC
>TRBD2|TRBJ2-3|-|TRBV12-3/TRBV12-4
CASSGGSGDTQYF
TGTGCCAGCTCCGGCGGTAGCGGGGATACGCAGTATTTT
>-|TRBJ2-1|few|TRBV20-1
CSAFPGSGLLYEQFF
TGCAGTGCATTTCCAGGGTCAGGGCTTCTTTATGAGCAGTTCTTC
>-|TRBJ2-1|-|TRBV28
CASTDYRDDTTGQFF
TGTGCCAGCACCGATTACCGGGACGACACGACGGGGCAGTTCTTC
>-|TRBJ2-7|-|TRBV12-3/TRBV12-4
CASSSYTGYEQYF
TGTGCCAGCAGTTCATACACAGGGTACGAGCAGTACTTC
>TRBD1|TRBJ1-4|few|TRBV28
CASSLSHTKTRDRREKLFF
TGTGCCAGCAGTTTATCACACACCAAAACCCGGGACAGAAGAGAAAAACTGTTTTTT
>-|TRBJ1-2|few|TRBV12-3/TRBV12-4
CASSPQGQGGYGYTF
TGTGCCAGTAGTCCCCAAGGGCAGGGTGGCTATGGCTACACCTTC
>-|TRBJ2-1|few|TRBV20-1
CSARTSGGGVGYNEQFF
TGCAGTGCTAGAACCTCTGGAGGGGGCGTTGGGTACAATGAGCAGTTCTTC
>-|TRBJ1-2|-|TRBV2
CASSNLRQTTNYGYTF
TGTGCCAGCAGTAATCTCAGACAGACAACTAACTATGGCTACACCTTC
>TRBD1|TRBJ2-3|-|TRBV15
CATSRETGGVADTQYF
TGTGCCACCAGCAGAGAGACAGGGGGCGTCGCAGATACGCAGTATTTT
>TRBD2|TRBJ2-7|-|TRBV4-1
CASSQAHLAVNYEQYF
TGCGCCAGCAGCCAAGCACACCTAGCGGTTAACTACGAGCAGTACTTC
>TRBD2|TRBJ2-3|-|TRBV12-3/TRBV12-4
CASSLSGTSVYTDTEYF
TGTGCCAGCAGTTTAAGCGGGACTAGCGTATACACAGATACGGAGTATTTT